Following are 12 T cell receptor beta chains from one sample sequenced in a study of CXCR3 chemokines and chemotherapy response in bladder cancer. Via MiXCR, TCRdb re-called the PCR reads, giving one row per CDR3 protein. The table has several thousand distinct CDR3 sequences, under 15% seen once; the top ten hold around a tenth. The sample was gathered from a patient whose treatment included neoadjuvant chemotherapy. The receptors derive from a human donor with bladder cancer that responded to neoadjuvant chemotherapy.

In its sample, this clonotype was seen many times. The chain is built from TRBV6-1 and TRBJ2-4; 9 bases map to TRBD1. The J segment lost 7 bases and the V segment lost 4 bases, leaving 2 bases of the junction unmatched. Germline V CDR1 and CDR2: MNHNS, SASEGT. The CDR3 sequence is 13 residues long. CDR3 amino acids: CASSGQGGNIQYF. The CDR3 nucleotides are TGTGCCAGCAGTGGACAGGGGGGGAACATTCAGTACTTC.

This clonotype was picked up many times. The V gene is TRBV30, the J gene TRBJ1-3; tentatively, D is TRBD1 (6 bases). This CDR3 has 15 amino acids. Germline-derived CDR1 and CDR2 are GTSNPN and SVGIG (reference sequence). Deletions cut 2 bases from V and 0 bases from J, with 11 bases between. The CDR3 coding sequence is TGTGCCTGGAGTCGGGACACCTTCTCTGGAAACACCATATATTTT. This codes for CAWSRDTFSGNTIYF.

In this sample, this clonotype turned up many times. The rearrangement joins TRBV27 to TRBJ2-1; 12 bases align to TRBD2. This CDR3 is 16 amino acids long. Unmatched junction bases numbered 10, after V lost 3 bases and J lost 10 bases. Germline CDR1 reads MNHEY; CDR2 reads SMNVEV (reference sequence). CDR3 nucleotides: TGTGCCAGCAGTTTCGGGGCTAGCGGGAGGGCCCGGGAGCAGTTCTTC. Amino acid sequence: CASSFGASGRAREQFF.

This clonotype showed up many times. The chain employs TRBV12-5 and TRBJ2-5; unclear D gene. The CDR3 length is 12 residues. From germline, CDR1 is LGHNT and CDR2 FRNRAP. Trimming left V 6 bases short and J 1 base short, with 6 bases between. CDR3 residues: CASGQIQETQYF. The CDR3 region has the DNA TGTGCTAGTGGACAAATCCAAGAGACCCAGTACTTC.

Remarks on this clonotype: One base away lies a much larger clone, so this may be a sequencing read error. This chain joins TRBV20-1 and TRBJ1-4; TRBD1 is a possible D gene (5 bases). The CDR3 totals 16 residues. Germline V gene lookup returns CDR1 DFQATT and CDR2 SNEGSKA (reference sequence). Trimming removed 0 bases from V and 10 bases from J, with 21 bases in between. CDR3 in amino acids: CSARETKARLGGKLFF. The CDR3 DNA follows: TGCAGTGCTAGAGAGACGAAGGCCAGGCTCGGGGGAAAACTGTTTTTT.

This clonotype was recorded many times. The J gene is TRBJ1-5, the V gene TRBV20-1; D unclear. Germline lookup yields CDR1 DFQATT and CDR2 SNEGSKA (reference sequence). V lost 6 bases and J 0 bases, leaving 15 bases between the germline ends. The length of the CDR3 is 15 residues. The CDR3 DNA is TGCAGTGCGCAGACGGCCGAATATAGCAATCAGCCCCAGCATTTT. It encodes CSAQTAEYSNQPQHF.

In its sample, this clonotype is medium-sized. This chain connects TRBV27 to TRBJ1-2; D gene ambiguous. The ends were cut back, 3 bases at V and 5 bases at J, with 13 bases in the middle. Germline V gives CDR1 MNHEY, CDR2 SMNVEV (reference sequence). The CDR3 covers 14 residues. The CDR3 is CASSLGGFPYGYTF. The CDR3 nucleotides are TGTGCCAGCAGTTTGGGCGGATTCCCTTATGGCTACACCTTC.

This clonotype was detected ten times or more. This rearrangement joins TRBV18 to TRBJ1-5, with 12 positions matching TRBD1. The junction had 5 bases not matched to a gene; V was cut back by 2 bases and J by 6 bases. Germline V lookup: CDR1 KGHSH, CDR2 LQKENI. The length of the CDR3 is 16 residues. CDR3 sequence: CASSPAGTGGSQPQHF. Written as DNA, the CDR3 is TGTGCCAGCTCACCAGCCGGGACAGGGGGCAGTCAGCCCCAGCATTTT.

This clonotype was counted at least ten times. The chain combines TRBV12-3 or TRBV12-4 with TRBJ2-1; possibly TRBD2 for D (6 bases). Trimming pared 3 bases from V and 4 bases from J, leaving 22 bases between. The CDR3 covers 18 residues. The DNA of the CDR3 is TGTGCCAGCAGTTTGAGGAGCGGCGGGATTGTCCAGTACAATGAGCAGTTCTTC. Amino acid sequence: CASSLRSGGIVQYNEQFF.

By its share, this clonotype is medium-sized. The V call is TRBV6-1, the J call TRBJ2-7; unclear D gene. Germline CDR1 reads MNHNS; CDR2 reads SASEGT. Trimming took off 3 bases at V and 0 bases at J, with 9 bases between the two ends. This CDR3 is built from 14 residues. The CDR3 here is CASSDLMGSYEQYF. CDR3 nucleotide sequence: TGTGCCAGCAGTGACCTGATGGGCTCCTACGAGCAGTACTTC.

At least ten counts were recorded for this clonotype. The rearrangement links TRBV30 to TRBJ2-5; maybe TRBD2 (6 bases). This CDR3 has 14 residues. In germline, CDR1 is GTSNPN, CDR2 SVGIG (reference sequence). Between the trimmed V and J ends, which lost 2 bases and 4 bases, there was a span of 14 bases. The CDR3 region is CAWSIGGQGETQYF. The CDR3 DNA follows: TGTGCCTGGAGTATCGGGGGTCAGGGAGAGACCCAGTACTTC.

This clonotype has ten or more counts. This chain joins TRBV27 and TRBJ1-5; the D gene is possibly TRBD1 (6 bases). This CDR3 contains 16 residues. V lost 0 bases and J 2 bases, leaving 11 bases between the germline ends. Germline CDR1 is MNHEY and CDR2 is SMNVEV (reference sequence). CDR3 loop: CASSLSSRGGNQPQHF. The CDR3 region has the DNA TGTGCCAGCAGTTTATCGAGCAGGGGTGGCAATCAGCCCCAGCATTTT.